Listed here are 28 T cell receptor beta chains from one sample, sequenced in a study of Ad26.COV2.S vaccination and SARS-CoV-2 variants. Stated treatment: some 20 received Ad26.COV2.S at low or high dose, single or two shots; 5 received placebo; per-sample allocation not given. Sample collection was performed on day 63 after the first vaccine or placebo injection. Clones were read by immunoSEQ multiplex PCR, and TCRdb kept only the in-frame ones, dropping some. The sample lists about 420,000 clones, approximately 90% occurring once. The starting material was peripheral blood, obtained in a trial of Ad26.COV2.S vaccine versus placebo. Receptor source: a person aged 18-65 years who received the Ad26.COV2.S COVID-19 vaccine or a placebo.

J is TRBJ2-3 and V is TRBV11-3; D is uncertain. CDR1 is SGHNT, CDR2 YENEEA, per germline. The CDR3 loop spans 15 amino acids. Trimming cost V 1 base and J 2 bases, with 10 bases left between them. The CDR3 DNA is TGTGCCAGCAGCTTAGGAGGCAGGATCACAGATACGCAGTATTTT. Amino acids: CASSLGGRITDTQYF.

V and J are TRBV19 and TRBJ2-1; D remains ambiguous. Looked up from germline, CDR1 is LNHDA and CDR2 is SQIVND (reference sequence). Between the trimmed V and J ends, which lost 3 bases and 0 bases, there was a span of 9 bases. CDR3 length: 15 residues. Here the CDR3 reads CASSIGSSSYNEQFF. Here the CDR3 DNA reads TGTGCCAGTAGTATTGGCAGCAGCTCCTACAATGAGCAGTTCTTC. Full variable domain (outside the CDR3, taken from reference TRBV19 and TRBJ2-1): DGGITQSPKYLFRKEGQNVTLSCEQNLNHDAMYWYRQDPGQGLRLIYYSQIVNDFQKGDIAEGYSVSREKKESFPLTVTSAQKNPTAFYLCASSIGSSSYNEQFFGPGTRLTVL.

The chain recombines TRBV27 with TRBJ2-1; D remains unclear. The CDR3 has 15 amino acids. Between the trimmed V and J ends, which lost 10 bases and 0 bases, there was a span of 16 bases. Germline assignment: CDR1 MNHEY and CDR2 SMNVEV (reference sequence). The CDR3 spells CATSPGLSSYNEQFF. The DNA for the CDR3 is TGTGCCACTTCCCCGGGTCTTAGCTCCTACAATGAGCAGTTCTTC.

The chain recombines TRBV27 with TRBJ1-4; D is possibly TRBD1 (6 bases). CDR1 is MNHEY and CDR2 is SMNVEV in the germline V gene (reference sequence). Trimming cost V 8 bases and J 5 bases, with 18 bases left between them. This CDR3 spans 15 amino acids. The CDR3 nucleotides read TGTGCCAGCCCCCCCCCTGGGACATTGAATGAAAAACTGTTTTTT. Protein product: CASPPPGTLNEKLFF.

This sequence joins TRBV7-2 and TRBJ2-2; TRBD2 matches at 10 bases. This CDR3 region has 16 residues. Germline CDR1 and CDR2: SGHTA and FQGNSA. V shed 6 bases and J 4 bases; nucleotides not matched to a gene: 8. CDR3 amino acids: CASSYYSGGRTGELFF. The CDR3 DNA reads TGTGCCAGCAGTTACTATAGCGGGGGGCGCACCGGGGAGCTGTTTTTT.

The CDR3: CASSLATSRSHEQYF. CDR3 coding DNA: TGTGCCAGCAGTTTAGCGACTAGTCGATCCCACGAGCAGTACTTC. The chain combines TRBV28 with TRBJ2-7; the D gene is possibly TRBD2 (6 bases). The germline V and J ends were trimmed by 2 bases and 5 bases, with 16 bases remaining between them. The V gene's germline CDR1 is MDHEN and CDR2 SYDVKM. The CDR3 totals 15 residues. The variable domain in full, with the rest retrieved from reference TRBV28 and TRBJ2-7, is DVKVTQSSRYLVKRTGEKVFLECVQDMDHENMFWYRQDPGLGLRLIYFSYDVKMKEKGDIPEGYSVSREKKERFSLILESASTNQTSMYLCASSLATSRSHEQYFGPGTRLTVT.

The chain couples TRBV6-6 to TRBJ1-5, with D possibly TRBD1 on 5 matching bases. Trimming removed 2 bases at V and 1 base at J, with 9 bases between. The CDR3 has 15 amino acids. CDR1 and CDR2 from the germline V gene are MNHNY and SVGAGI (reference sequence). CDR3 coding DNA: TGTGCCAGCAGTTACCGACAGAACAGCAATCAGCCCCAGCATTTT. Encoded protein: CASSYRQNSNQPQHF.

J is TRBJ2-3 and V is TRBV5-8; D might be TRBD2 (5 bases). Germline CDR1 reads SGHTS; CDR2 reads YDEGEE. This CDR3 region has 18 residues. V lost 4 bases and J lost 0, with 21 bases in between. The CDR3: CASSLSGLIDSSTDTQYF. The CDR3 DNA follows: TGTGCCAGCAGCCTAAGCGGCTTGATAGACTCCAGCACAGATACGCAGTATTTT.

The V gene is TRBV10-1, the J gene TRBJ1-1; D remains ambiguous. Germline CDR1 and CDR2: WNHNN and SYGVQD (reference sequence). There are 16 residues in the CDR3. Trimming took off 2 bases at V and 2 bases at J, with 15 bases between the two ends. The CDR3 region is CASSERRDPRNTEAFF. As DNA, the CDR3 is TGCGCCAGCAGTGAGAGAAGAGATCCTCGCAACACTGAAGCTTTCTTT.

The V gene is TRBV6-5, the J gene TRBJ1-3; no definite D call. CDR1 and CDR2 from the germline V gene are MNHEY and SVGAGI. V lost 6 bases, J lost 3 bases, and 9 bases lay in between. The CDR3 has 13 residues. The CDR3 loop is CASSSSFGNTIYF. For the CDR3, the DNA is TGTGCCAGCAGCTCCTCGTTTGGAAACACCATATATTTT.

V gene TRBV4-3 combines with J gene TRBJ1-6; TRBD1 matches at 7 bases. The V and J ends lost 4 bases and 7 bases, in that order; junction bases with no gene match: 4. Germline V lookup: CDR1 LGHNA, CDR2 YSLEER. The CDR3 length is 14 residues. The CDR3 loop reads CASSLGTANSPLHF. The CDR3 nucleotides are TGCGCCAGCAGCCTAGGGACAGCAAATTCACCCCTCCACTTT.

This clone appeared many times. The V call is TRBV6-5, the J call TRBJ1-6, with TRBD1 matching 9 bases. The CDR3 spans 14 residues. J was trimmed by 10 bases and V by 8 bases; bases with no gene match: 9. Germline V gene data show CDR1 as MNHEY and CDR2 as SVGAGI. The CDR3 loop reads CASGESTGGSPLHF. The CDR3 DNA sequence: TGTGCCAGCGGGGAGTCGACAGGGGGGTCACCCCTCCACTTT.

The DNA for the CDR3 is TGTGCCAGCGGCGTGGAGGGGGGCGTAAATACGCAGTATTTT. It yields the protein CASGVEGGVNTQYF. The chain recombines TRBV11-2 with TRBJ2-3; D assignment may be TRBD1 or TRBD2 (6 bases each). In germline, CDR1 is SGHAT, CDR2 FQNNGV. V gave up 8 bases and J gave up 7 bases, with 19 bases separating them. CDR3 length: 14 amino acids.

The chain recombines TRBV27 with TRBJ1-5; TRBD1 is a possible D gene (6 bases). CDR3 length: 15 residues. V was trimmed by 5 bases and J by 5 bases, leaving 16 bases between them. CDR1 MNHEY and CDR2 SMNVEV come from the germline V gene (reference sequence). The CDR3 sequence: CASSPSPRGHQPQHF. The CDR3 DNA reads TGTGCCAGCAGTCCCTCCCCCAGGGGCCATCAGCCCCAGCATTTT.

This sequence joins TRBV5-5 and TRBJ1-2, with TRBD1 identical over 8 bases. The length of the CDR3 is 15 residues. V dropped 4 bases and J dropped 3; count of bases not matched to a gene: 8. The germline gives CDR1 SGHKS, CDR2 YYEKEE (reference sequence). CDR3 in DNA: TGTGCCAGCAGCGAAATCAGGGGGCGCGACTATGGCTACACCTTC. Encoded protein: CASSEIRGRDYGYTF.

V gene TRBV28 combines with J gene TRBJ2-1; 11 nucleotides line up with TRBD2. This CDR3 spans 15 amino acids. Germline V gene data show CDR1 as MDHEN and CDR2 as SYDVKM. Trimming at V came to 5 bases and at J to 4 bases, leaving 4 bases not matched to a gene. CDR3 sequence: CASSLTSGGYNEQFF. CDR3 bases: TGTGCCAGCAGTCTAACTAGCGGGGGTTACAATGAGCAGTTCTTC.

The chain carries TRBV7-2 and TRBJ2-3; D uncertain. V shed 1 base and J shed 3 bases, with 11 bases lying between them. This CDR3 region has 15 residues. Germline V gene sequence: CDR1 SGHTA, CDR2 FQGNSA. CDR3 sequence reads: CASSLVFLGTDTQYF. For the CDR3, the DNA is TGTGCCAGCAGCTTAGTTTTTCTGGGGACAGATACGCAGTATTTT.

The V and J genes are TRBV30 and TRBJ1-6; D ambiguous. From germline, CDR1 is GTSNPN and CDR2 SVGIG (reference sequence). The CDR3 is 14 amino acids. V gave up 3 bases and J gave up 10 bases, with 16 bases separating them. The CDR3 spells CAWRAPGEWSPLHF. The CDR3 coding sequence is TGTGCCTGGAGGGCTCCTGGGGAATGGTCACCCCTCCACTTT.

This rearrangement joins TRBV5-6 to TRBJ1-6, with a possible D match to TRBD1 (6 bases). V was cut by 3 bases and J by 3 bases, with 10 bases left in between. Germline values: CDR1 SGHDT, CDR2 YYEEEE. CDR3 length: 15 residues. The CDR3: CASSWGAIYNSPLHF. The CDR3 nucleotides read TGTGCCAGCAGCTGGGGGGCTATCTATAATTCACCCCTCCACTTT. The full variable domain, in which reference TRBV5-6 and TRBJ1-6 provide the parts outside the CDR3, is DAGVTQSPTHLIKTRGQQVTLRCSPKSGHDTVSWYQQALGQGPQFIFQYYEEEERQRGNFPDRFSGHQFPNYSSELNVNALLLGDSALYLCASSWGAIYNSPLHFGNGTRLTVT.

The gene calls are TRBV7-2 and TRBJ2-7; TRBD1 might be the D (6 bases). V gave up 5 bases and J gave up 2 bases, with 19 bases separating them. Germline CDR1 SGHTA, CDR2 FQGNSA. CDR3 size: 16 residues. Here the CDR3 reads CASSLLTGGPTYEQYF. The CDR3 DNA reads as TGTGCCAGCAGCCTACTGACAGGAGGACCCACCTACGAGCAGTACTTC.

The V gene is TRBV19, the J gene TRBJ2-5; D may be TRBD2 (5 bases). This CDR3 has 14 residues. Germline CDR1 reads LNHDA; CDR2 reads SQIVND (reference sequence). Trimming took off 10 bases at V and 5 bases at J, with 20 bases between the two ends. The CDR3 sequence: CATSERVGKETQYF. In nucleotides, the CDR3 is TGTGCCACCTCCGAGAGGGTGGGGAAGGAGACCCAGTACTTC.

The chain links TRBV5-5 to TRBJ2-3; D possibly corresponds to TRBD2 (7 bases). Germline lookup yields CDR1 SGHKS and CDR2 YYEKEE (reference sequence). The CDR3 consists of 17 residues. Trimming pared 2 bases from V and 2 bases from J, leaving 18 bases between. As DNA, the CDR3 is TGTGCCAGCAGCTTATTTTATGGGCGGGGGCCCACAGATACGCAGTATTTT. Amino acids: CASSLFYGRGPTDTQYF.

The chain carries TRBV24-1 and TRBJ2-7; TRBD1 might be the D (6 bases). The V gene's germline CDR1 is KGHDR and CDR2 SFDVKD. V lost 7 bases and J 0 bases, leaving 12 bases between the germline ends. This CDR3 is 14 amino acids long. The CDR3 sequence is CATSPGTHSYEQYF. The CDR3 bases are TGTGCCACCAGCCCCGGGACACACTCCTACGAGCAGTACTTC.

The chain uses TRBV28 and TRBJ2-3; TRBD1 might be the D (5 bases). Trimming removed 5 bases at V and 2 bases at J, with 17 bases between. The CDR3 is 16 residues long. CDR1 is MDHEN and CDR2 is SYDVKM in the germline V gene. CDR3 bases: TGTGCCAGCAGTGGGGCGCGGATGACCTTCACAGATACGCAGTATTTT. This codes for CASSGARMTFTDTQYF.

V is TRBV4-1 and J is TRBJ2-2; TRBD1 agrees at 8 bases. The CDR3 contains 17 residues. V dropped 1 base and J dropped 1; count of bases not matched to a gene: 5. Germline V gene data show CDR1 as MGHRA and CDR2 as YSYEKL. The CDR3, as DNA: TGCGCCAGCAGCCAAGGACAGGGGTGGGGGAACACCGGGGAGCTGTTTTTT. This translates into CASSQGQGWGNTGELFF.

J is TRBJ2-2 and V is TRBV13; 7 nucleotides match TRBD1. The V gene's germline CDR1 is PRHDT and CDR2 FYEKMQ (reference sequence). The CDR3 length is 17 residues. The J segment lost 7 bases and the V segment lost 3 bases, leaving 14 bases of the junction unmatched. The CDR3 here is CASSFTIRTGELGELFF. The CDR3 DNA reads TGTGCCAGCAGCTTCACTATTAGGACAGGTGAACTCGGGGAGCTGTTTTTT.

To note about this clone: At the DNA level, this CDR3 is encoded by other sequences in the same sample as well. The chain has TRBV19 and TRBJ2-7; 10 bases are shared with TRBD1. V was pared by 5 bases and J by 5 bases, with 6 bases of the junction left unmatched. The CDR3 sequence is 14 residues long. Germline-derived CDR1 and CDR2 are LNHDA and SQIVND (reference sequence). CDR3 in DNA: TGTGCCAGTAGTTTGGGACAGGGGAACCACGAGCAGTACTTC. It specifies CASSLGQGNHEQYF.

V gene TRBV7-2 combines with J gene TRBJ1-5; the D gene is possibly TRBD1 (6 bases). Looked up from germline, CDR1 is SGHTA and CDR2 is FQGNSA. Trimming removed 4 bases at V and 4 bases at J, with 14 bases between. The CDR3 runs to 15 residues. CDR3 sequence: CASSSQGALNQPQHF. The CDR3 nucleotides read TGTGCCAGCAGCTCACAGGGCGCCCTGAATCAGCCCCAGCATTTT.